This T cell receptor beta chain was identified in a study of cytomegalovirus exposure and HLA in healthy donors. Regarding the study as a whole: Productive status was seen about 87% or about 30% of the time for most TCR beta V segments in an earlier analysis.

Per germline, CDR1 SEHNR and CDR2 FQNEAQ (reference sequence). The CDR3 extends over 12 amino acids. The PCR employed 60 Vbeta primers together with 13 Jbeta primers. The data were produced by immunoSEQ multiplex PCR, yet TCRdb's version contains in-frame clones alone and is incomplete. The sample records 100,000 to 150,000 clones, roughly 83% being singletons. About this clone itself: Its matching antigen is unknown. Relative to the germline gene, one junction end is altered; a read error may explain this.

The sample taken for sequencing was PBMCs. This chain connects TRBV7-9 to TRBJ1-1; no clear D gene. The sequence came from a man between 18 and 29 years old in good health and CMV-seropositive. The CDR3 DNA is TGTTCCAGCACCCAGGCCCGTACTGAAGCTTTCTTT. Its protein is CSSTQARTEAFF.